The next 3 T cell receptor beta chains were all read from a single sample in a study of blood T cell repertoires in COVID-19. The protocol was immunoSEQ multiplex PCR, while the TCRdb copy is restricted to in-frame clones and leaves out a portion. The sample has under 300,000 clones, about four fifths seen once. The sample taken for sequencing was peripheral blood. The receptors were gathered from a man under 40 who had recovered from COVID-19.

In this sample, this clone turned up a few times. The J gene is TRBJ2-7, the V gene TRBV27; TRBD1 agrees at 7 bases. CDR1 and CDR2 from the germline V gene are MNHEY and SMNVEV (reference sequence). The CDR3 has 15 residues. V shed 4 bases, J shed 1 base, and the junction held 7 bases outside the gene matches. This CDR3 is CASSSPGQSSYEQYF. In nucleotides, the CDR3 is TGTGCCAGCAGTTCACCGGGACAGTCTTCCTACGAGCAGTACTTC.

This rearrangement joins TRBV12-3 or TRBV12-4 to TRBJ2-7; 8 bases match TRBD1. Trimming cost V 10 bases and J 0 bases; bases outside gene matches: 5. CDR3 length: 13 amino acids. CDR3 sequence: CATGTGLSYEQYF. CDR3 in DNA: TGTGCCACGGGGACAGGACTCTCCTACGAGCAGTACTTC.

DNA of the CDR3: TGTGCCAGCAGCAATCCGGGACAGGGCTGGCCCCAGCATTTT. Its protein is CASSNPGQGWPQHF. The chain links TRBV21-1 to TRBJ1-5; TRBD1, as called in the table, went unchecked against the DNA. TRBV21-1 is deemed a pseudogene. CDR3 length: 14 amino acids.